This TCR beta chain was obtained from a study of OX40 agonist ivuxolimab in advanced cancers. Across the whole study: Patients received intravenous ivuxolimab every 2 weeks at 0.01 to 10 mg/kg. Aged about 20 to 80 with a mean of about 60 years, they were 82.7% male. Earlier treatment with anti-PD-1, anti-PD-L1 or anti-CTLA-4 was permitted, and 35% to 45% had received some. Overall study results and limits: Averaged across samples, CD8+ T cells carried more expanded clones than CD4+ did.

CDR1 is LGHNT, CDR2 FRNRAP, per germline. CDR3 length equals 15 residues. V trimming: 7 bases; J trimming: 2 bases; junction bases outside the gene matches: 5. Produced via immunoSEQ multiplex PCR; TCRdb's table is partial and in-frame only. Of 20,000 or so clones listed, 78% are singletons. In the case of this clone: Its antigen remains unidentified.

The sample consisted of CD4+ or CD8+ T cells sorted from blood, taken in a trial of the OX40 agonist ivuxolimab. The sequence was collected from an adult with an advanced solid tumor such as melanoma, head and neck, liver or kidney cancer. The V and J genes are TRBV12-5 and TRBJ2-4; 10 nucleotides match TRBD1. CDR3 sequence reads: CASALGQGTKNIQYF. DNA of the CDR3: TGTGCTAGTGCCCTGGGACAGGGGACCAAAAACATTCAGTACTTC.